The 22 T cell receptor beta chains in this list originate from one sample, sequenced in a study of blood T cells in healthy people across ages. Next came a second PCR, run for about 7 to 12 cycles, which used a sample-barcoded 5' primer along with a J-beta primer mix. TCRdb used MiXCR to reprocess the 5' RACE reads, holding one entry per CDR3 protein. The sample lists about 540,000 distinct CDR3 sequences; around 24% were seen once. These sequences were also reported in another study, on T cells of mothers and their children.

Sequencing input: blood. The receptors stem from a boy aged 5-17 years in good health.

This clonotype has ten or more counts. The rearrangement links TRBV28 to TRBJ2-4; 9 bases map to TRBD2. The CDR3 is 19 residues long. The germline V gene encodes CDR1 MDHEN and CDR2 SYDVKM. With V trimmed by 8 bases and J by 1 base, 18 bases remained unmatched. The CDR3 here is CASGVSYMREGQAKNIQYF. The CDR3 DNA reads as TGTGCCAGCGGCGTTAGTTACATGCGGGAGGGCCAGGCCAAAAACATTCAGTACTTC.

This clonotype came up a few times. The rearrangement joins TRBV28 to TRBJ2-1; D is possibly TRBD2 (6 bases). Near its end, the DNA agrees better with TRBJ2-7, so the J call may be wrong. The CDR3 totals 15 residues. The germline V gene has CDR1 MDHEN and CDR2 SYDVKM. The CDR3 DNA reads TGTGCCAGCAGTTTCAGTCAGACTAGGTCCTACGAGCAGTACTTC. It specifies CASSFSQTRSYEQYF.

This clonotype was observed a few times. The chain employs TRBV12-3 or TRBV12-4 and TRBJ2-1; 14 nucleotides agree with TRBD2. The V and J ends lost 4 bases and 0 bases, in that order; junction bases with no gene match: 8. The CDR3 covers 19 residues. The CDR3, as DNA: TGTGCCAGCAGTTCCCCGGGACTAGCGGGGGCTTACTCCTACAATGAGCAGTTCTTC. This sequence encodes CASSSPGLAGAYSYNEQFF.

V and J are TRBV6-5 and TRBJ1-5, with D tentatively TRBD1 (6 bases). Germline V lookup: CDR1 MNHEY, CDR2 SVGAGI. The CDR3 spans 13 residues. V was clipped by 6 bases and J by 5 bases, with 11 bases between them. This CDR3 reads CASSRGIDQPQHF. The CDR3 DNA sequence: TGTGCCAGCAGCAGGGGAATTGATCAGCCCCAGCATTTT.

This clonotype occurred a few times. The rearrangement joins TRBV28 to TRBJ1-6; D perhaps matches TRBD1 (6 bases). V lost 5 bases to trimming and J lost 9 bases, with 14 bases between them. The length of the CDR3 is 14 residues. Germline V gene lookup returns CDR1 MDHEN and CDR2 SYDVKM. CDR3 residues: CASSPGAASSPLHF. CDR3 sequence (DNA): TGTGCCAGCAGTCCGGGGGCAGCCTCTTCACCCCTCCACTTT.

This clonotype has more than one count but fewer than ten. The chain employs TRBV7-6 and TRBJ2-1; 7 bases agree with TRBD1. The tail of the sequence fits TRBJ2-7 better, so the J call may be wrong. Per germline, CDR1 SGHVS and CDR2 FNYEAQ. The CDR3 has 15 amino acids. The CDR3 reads CASSSLTGAPYEQYF. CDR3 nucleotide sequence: TGTGCCAGCAGCAGCCTTACAGGGGCCCCATACGAGCAGTACTTC.

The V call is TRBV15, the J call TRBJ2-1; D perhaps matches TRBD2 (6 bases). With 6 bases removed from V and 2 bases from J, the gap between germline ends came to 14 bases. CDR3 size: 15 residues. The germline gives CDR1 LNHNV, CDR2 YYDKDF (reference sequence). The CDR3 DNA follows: TGTGCCACCAGAAACAAATGGGGGGCCTACAATGAGCAGTTCTTC. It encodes CATRNKWGAYNEQFF.

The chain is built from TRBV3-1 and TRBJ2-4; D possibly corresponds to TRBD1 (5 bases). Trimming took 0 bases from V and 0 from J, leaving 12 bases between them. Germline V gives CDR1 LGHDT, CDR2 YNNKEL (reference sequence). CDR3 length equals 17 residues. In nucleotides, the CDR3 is TGTGCCAGCAGCCAAGATCTGACAGACATAGCCAAAAACATTCAGTACTTC. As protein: CASSQDLTDIAKNIQYF.

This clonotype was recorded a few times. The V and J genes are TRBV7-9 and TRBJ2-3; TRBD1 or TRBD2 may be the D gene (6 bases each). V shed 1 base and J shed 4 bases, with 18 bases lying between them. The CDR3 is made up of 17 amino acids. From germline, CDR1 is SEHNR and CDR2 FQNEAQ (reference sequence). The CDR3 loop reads CASSLGSGGGPADTQYF. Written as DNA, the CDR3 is TGTGCCAGCAGCTTAGGCTCTGGAGGGGGACCCGCAGATACGCAGTATTTT. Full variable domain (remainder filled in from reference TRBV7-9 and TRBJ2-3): DTGVSQNPRHKITKRGQNVTFRCDPISEHNRLYWYRQTLGQGPEFLTYFQNEAQLEKSRLLSDRFSAERPKGSFSTLEIQRTEQGDSAMYLCASSLGSGGGPADTQYFGPGTRLTVL.

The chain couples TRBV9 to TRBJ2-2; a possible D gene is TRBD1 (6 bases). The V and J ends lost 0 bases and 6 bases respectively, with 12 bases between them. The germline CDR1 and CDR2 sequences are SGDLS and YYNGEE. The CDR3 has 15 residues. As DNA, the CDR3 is TGTGCCAGCAGCGTAGGGGCCAGGGGCCCCGGGGAGCTGTTTTTT. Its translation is CASSVGARGPGELFF.

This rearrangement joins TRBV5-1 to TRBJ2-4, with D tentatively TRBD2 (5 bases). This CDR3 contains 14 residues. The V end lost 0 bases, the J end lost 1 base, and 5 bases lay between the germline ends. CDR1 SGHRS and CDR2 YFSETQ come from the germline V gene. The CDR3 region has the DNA TGCGCCAGCAGCTTGGGGACTGCCAAAAACATTCAGTACTTC. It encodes CASSLGTAKNIQYF.

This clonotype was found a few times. This CDR3 reads CASSQVTGHSYEQYF. The CDR3 coding sequence is TGCGCCAGCAGCCAAGTTACAGGGCACTCCTACGAGCAGTACTTC. V and J are TRBV4-1 and TRBJ2-5; the D gene is possibly TRBD1 (6 bases). Gene TRBJ2-7 matches the end of the DNA better, so the J call may be wrong. The CDR3 runs to 15 residues. CDR1 is MGHRA, CDR2 YSYEKL, per germline.

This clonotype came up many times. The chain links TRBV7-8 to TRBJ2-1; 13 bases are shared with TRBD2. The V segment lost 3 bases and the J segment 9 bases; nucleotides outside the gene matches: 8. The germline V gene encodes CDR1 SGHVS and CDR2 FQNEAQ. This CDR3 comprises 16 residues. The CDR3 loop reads CASSLGTSGTVSEQFF. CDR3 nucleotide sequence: TGTGCCAGCAGCTTGGGGACTAGCGGGACCGTGAGTGAGCAGTTCTTC.

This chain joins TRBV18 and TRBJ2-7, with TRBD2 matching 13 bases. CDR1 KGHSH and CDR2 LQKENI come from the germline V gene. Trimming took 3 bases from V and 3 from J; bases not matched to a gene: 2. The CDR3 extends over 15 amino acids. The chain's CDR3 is CASSPGTSGIYEQYF. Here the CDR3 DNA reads TGTGCCAGCTCACCGGGGACTAGCGGGATCTACGAGCAGTACTTC.

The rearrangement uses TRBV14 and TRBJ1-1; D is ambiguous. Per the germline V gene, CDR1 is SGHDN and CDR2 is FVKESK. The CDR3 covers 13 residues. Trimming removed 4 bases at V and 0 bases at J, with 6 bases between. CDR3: CASSRSMNTEAFF. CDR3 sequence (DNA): TGTGCCAGCAGCCGAAGTATGAACACTGAAGCTTTCTTT.

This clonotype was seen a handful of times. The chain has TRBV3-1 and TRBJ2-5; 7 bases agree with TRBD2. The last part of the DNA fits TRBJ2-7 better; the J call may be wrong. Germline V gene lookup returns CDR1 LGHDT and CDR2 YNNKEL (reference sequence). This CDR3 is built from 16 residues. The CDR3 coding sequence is TGTGCCAGCAGCCAAGTCCCCGGCAGCGGGGTATACGAGCAGTACTTC. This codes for CASSQVPGSGVYEQYF.

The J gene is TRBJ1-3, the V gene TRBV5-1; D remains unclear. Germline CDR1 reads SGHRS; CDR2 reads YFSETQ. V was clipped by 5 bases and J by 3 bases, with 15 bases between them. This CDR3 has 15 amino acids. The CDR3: CASRAGGQGGNTIYF. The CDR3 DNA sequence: TGCGCCAGCAGAGCGGGCGGCCAAGGTGGAAACACCATATATTTT.

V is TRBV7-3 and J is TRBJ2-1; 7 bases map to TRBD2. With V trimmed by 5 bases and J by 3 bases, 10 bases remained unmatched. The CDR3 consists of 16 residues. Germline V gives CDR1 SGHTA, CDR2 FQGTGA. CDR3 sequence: CASSPTAGAGYNEQFF. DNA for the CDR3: TGTGCCAGCAGCCCGACGGCGGGAGCGGGCTACAATGAGCAGTTCTTC. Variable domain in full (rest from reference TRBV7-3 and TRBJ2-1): GAGVSQTPSNKVTEKGKYVELRCDPISGHTALYWYRQSLGQGPEFLIYFQGTGAADDSGLPNDRFFAVRPEGSVSTLKIQRTERGDSAVYLCASSPTAGAGYNEQFFGPGTRLTVL.

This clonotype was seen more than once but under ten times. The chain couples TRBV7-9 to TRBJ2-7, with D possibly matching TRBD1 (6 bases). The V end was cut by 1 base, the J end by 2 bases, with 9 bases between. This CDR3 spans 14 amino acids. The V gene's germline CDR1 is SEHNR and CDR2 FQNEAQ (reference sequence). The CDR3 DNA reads TGTGCCAGCAGCTTAGACAGGGATACCTACGAGCAGTACTTC. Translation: CASSLDRDTYEQYF.

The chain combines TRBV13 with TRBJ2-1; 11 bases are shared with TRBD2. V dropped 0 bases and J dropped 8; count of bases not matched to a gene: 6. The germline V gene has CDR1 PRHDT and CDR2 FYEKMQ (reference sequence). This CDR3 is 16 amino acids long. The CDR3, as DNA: TGTGCCAGCAGCTTAGGGGTAGCGGGGGGGGTAGATGAGCAGTTCTTC. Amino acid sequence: CASSLGVAGGVDEQFF.

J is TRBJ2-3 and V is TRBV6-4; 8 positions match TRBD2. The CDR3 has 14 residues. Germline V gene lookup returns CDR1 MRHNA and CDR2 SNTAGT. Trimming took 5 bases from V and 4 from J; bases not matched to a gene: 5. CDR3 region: CASSYGGDPDTQYF. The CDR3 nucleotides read TGTGCCAGCAGTTACGGGGGGGATCCAGATACGCAGTATTTT.

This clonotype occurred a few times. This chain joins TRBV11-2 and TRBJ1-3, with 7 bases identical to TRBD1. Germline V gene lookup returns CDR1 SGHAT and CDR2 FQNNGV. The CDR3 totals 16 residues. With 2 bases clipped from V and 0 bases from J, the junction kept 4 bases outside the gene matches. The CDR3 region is CASSLYGTDSGNTIYF. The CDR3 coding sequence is TGTGCCAGCAGCTTATACGGGACAGACTCTGGAAACACCATATATTTT.